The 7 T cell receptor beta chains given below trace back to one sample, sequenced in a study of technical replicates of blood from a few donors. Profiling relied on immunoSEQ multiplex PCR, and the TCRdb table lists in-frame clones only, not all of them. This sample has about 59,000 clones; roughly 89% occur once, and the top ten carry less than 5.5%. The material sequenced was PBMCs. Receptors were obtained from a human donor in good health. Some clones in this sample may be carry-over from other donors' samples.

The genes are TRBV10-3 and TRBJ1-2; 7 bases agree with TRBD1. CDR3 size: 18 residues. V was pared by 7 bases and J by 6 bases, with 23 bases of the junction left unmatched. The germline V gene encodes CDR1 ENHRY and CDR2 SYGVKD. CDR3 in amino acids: CAIIGSPGTGAKRDGYTF. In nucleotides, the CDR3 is TGTGCCATCATCGGATCACCGGGTACAGGGGCCAAGAGGGATGGCTACACCTTC.

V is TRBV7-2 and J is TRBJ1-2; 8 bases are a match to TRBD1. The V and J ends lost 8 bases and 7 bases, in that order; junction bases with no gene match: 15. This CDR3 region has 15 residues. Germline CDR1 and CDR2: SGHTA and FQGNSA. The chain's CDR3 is CASSAGGRRSSGYTF. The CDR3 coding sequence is TGTGCCAGCTCGGCAGGGGGCCGCCGTTCGTCTGGCTACACCTTC.

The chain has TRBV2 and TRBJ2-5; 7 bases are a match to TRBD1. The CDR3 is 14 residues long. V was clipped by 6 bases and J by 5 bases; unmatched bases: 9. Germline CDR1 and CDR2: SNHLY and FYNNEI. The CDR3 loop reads CASSPTGSRETQYF. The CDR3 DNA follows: TGTGCCAGCAGCCCGACAGGGTCTAGGGAGACCCAGTACTTC.

The CDR3 protein is CASQGQPRNNSPLHF. Here the CDR3 DNA reads TGTGCCAGCCAGGGACAGCCAAGAAATAATTCACCCCTCCACTTT. The rearrangement uses TRBV6-5 and TRBJ1-6; 7 nucleotides agree with TRBD1. This CDR3 comprises 15 residues. Per the germline V gene, CDR1 is MNHEY and CDR2 is SVGAGI. The J segment lost 5 bases and the V segment lost 8 bases, leaving 9 bases of the junction unmatched.

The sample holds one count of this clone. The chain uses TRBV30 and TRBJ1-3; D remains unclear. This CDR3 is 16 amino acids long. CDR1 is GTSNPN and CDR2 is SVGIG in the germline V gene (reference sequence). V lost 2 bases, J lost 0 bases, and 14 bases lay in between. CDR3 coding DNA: TGTGCCTGGAGTACCCGATTTACTTTCTCTGGAAACACCATATATTTT. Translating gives CAWSTRFTFSGNTIYF.

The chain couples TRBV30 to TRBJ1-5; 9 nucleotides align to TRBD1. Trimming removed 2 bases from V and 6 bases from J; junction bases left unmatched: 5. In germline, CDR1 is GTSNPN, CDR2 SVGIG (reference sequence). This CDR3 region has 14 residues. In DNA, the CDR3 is TGTGCCTGGAGTCCGGGACAGGGCTCTCAGCCCCAGCATTTT. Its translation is CAWSPGQGSQPQHF.

CDR3: CASSQDRGVETQYF. In nucleotides, the CDR3 is TGCGCCAGCAGCCAAGATCGCGGGGTTGAGACCCAGTACTTC. The chain recombines TRBV4-3 with TRBJ2-5; perhaps TRBD2 as D (6 bases). The CDR3 sequence is 14 residues long. From germline, CDR1 is LGHNA and CDR2 YSLEER. The V gene lost 0 bases and the J gene lost 5 bases, with 10 bases spanning the gap.